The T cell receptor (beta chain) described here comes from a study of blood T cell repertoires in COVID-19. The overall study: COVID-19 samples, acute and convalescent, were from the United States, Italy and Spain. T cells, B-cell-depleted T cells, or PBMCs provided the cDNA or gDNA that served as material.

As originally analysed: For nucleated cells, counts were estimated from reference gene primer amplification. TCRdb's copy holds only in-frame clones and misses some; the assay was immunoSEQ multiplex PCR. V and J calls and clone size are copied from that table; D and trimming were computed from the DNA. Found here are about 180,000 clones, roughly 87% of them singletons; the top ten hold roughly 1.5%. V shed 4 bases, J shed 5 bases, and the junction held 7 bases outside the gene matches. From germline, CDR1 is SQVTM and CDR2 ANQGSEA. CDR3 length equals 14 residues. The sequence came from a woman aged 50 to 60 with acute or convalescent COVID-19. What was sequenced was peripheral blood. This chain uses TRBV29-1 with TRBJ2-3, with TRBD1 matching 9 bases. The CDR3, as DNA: TGCAGCGTTGGGGGACAGGGTTTAGGAGATACGCAGTATTTT. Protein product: CSVGGQGLGDTQYF.